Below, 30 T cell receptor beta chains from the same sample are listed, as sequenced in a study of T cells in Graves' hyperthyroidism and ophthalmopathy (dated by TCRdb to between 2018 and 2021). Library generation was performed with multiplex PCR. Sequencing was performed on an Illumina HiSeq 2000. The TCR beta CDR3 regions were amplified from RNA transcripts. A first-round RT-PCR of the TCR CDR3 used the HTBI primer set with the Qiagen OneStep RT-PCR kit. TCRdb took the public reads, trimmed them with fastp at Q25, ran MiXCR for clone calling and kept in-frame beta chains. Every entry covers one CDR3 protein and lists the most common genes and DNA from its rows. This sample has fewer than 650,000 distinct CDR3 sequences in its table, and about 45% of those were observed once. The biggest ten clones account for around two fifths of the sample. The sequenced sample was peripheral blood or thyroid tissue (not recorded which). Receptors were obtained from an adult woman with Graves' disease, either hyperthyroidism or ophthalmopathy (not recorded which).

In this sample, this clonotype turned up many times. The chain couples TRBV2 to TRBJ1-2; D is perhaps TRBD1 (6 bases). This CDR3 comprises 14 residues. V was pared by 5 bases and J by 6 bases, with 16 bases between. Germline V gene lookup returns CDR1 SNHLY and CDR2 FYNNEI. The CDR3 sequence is CASSYRDVGNGYTF. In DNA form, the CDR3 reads TGTGCCAGCAGTTACAGGGACGTGGGGAATGGCTACACCTTC.

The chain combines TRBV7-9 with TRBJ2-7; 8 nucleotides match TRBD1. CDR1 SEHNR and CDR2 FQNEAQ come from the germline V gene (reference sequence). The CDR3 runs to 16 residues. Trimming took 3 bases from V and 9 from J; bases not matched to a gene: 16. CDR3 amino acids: CASSFERTGPGVVQYF. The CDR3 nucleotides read TGTGCCAGCAGCTTCGAGAGGACAGGGCCCGGTGTAGTGCAGTACTTC. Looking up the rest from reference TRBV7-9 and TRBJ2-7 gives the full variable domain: DTGVSQNPRHKITKRGQNVTFRCDPISEHNRLYWYRQTLGQGPEFLTYFQNEAQLEKSRLLSDRFSAERPKGSFSTLEIQRTEQGDSAMYLCASSFERTGPGVVQYFGPGTRLTVT.

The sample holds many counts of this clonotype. Here the CDR3 DNA reads TGTGCCAGCAGCGTAGAAGGGGTGAACACTGAAGCTTTCTTT. Translating gives CASSVEGVNTEAFF. The rearrangement uses TRBV9 and TRBJ1-1, with D maybe TRBD1 (5 bases). V was shortened by 0 bases and J by 0 bases, with 6 bases between the two germline ends. CDR1 is SGDLS and CDR2 is YYNGEE in the germline V gene. The CDR3 length is 14 residues.

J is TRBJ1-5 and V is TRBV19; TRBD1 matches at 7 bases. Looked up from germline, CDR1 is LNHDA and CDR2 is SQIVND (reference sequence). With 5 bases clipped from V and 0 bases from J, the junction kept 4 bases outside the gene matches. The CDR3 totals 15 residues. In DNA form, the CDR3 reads TGTGCCAGTAGTTGGGGGGACAGTAGCAATCAGCCCCAGCATTTT. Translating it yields CASSWGDSSNQPQHF.

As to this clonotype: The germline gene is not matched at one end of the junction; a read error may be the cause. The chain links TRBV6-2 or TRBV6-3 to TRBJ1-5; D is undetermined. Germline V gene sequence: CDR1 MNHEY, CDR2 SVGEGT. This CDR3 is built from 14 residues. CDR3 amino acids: CASSSSGPNKPQHF. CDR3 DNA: TGTGCCAGCAGTTCCTCGGGCCCCAATAAGCCCCAGCATTTT.

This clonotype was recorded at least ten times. In DNA, the CDR3 is TGTGCCAGCAGCGTAGTCTTGGGGGGCGAGCAGTACTTC. Translating gives CASSVVLGGEQYF. V is TRBV9 and J is TRBJ2-7; maybe TRBD2 (6 bases). The CDR3 sequence is 13 residues long. With 0 bases removed from V and 6 bases from J, the gap between germline ends came to 10 bases. Germline V gene data show CDR1 as SGDLS and CDR2 as YYNGEE.

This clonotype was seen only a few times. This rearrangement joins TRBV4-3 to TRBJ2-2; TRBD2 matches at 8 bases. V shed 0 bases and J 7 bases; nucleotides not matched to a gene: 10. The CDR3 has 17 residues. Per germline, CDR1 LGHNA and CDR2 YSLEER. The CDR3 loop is CASSQDRPGGPYGELFF. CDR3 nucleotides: TGCGCCAGCAGCCAAGATCGTCCGGGAGGGCCATACGGGGAGCTGTTTTTT.

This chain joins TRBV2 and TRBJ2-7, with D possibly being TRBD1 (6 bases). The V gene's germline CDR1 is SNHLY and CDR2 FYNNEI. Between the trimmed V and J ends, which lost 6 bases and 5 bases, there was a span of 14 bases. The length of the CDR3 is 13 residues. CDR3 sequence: CASRWGQSDEQYF. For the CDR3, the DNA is TGTGCCAGCAGGTGGGGACAATCGGACGAGCAGTACTTC.

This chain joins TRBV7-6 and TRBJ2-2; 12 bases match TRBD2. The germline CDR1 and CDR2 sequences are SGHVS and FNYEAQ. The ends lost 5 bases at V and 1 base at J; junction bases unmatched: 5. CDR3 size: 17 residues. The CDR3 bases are TGTGCCAGCAGCGTCCAGACTAGCGGGGGGAACACCGGGGAGCTGTTTTTT. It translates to CASSVQTSGGNTGELFF.

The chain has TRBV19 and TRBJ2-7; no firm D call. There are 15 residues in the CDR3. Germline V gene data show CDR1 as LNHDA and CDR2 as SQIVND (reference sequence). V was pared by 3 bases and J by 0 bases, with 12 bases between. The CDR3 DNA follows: TGTGCCAGTAGTATCACCCCCGGTAGCTCCTACGAGCAGTACTTC. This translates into CASSITPGSSYEQYF.

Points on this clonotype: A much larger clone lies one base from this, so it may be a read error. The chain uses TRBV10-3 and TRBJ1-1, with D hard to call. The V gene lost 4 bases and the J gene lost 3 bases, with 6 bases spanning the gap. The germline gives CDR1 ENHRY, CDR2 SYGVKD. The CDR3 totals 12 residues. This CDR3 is CAISGEYTEAFF. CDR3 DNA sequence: TGTGCCATCAGTGGAGAGTACACTGAAGCTTTCTTT.

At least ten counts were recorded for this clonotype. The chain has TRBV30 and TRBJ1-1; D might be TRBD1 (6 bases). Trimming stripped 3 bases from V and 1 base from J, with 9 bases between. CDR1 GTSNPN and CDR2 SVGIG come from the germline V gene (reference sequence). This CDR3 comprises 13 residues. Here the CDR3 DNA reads TGTGCCTGGAGCTCGACAGGGAACACTGAAGCTTTCTTT. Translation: CAWSSTGNTEAFF.

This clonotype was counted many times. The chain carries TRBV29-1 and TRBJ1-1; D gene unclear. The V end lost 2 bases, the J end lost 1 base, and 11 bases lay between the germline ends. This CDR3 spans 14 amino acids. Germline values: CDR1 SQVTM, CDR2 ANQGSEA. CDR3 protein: CSVEPGRENTEAFF. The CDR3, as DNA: TGCAGCGTTGAACCCGGACGGGAGAACACTGAAGCTTTCTTT. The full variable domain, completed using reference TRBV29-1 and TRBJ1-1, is SAVISQKPSRDICQRGTSLTIQCQVDSQVTMMFWYRQQPGQSLTLIATANQGSEATYESGFVIDKFPISRPNLTFSTLTVSNMSPEDSSIYLCSVEPGRENTEAFFGQGTRLTVV.

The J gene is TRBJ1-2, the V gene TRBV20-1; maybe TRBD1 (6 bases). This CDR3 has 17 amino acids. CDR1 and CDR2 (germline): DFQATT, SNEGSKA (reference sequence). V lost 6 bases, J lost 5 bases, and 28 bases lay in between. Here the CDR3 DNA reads TGCAGTGCATCGGGGCCGGGACGAATAGGGGGGTATTATGGCTACACCTTC. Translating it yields CSASGPGRIGGYYGYTF.

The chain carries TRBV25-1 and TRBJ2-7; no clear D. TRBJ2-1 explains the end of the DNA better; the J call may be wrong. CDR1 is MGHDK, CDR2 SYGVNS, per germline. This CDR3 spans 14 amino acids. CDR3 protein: CASSEAVWAEEQFF. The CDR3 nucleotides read TGTGCCAGCAGTGAGGCGGTTTGGGCTGAGGAGCAGTTCTTC.

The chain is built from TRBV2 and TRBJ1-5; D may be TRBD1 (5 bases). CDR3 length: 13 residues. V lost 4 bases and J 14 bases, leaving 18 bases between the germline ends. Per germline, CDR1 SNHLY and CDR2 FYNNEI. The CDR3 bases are TGTGCCAGCAGTGCACCGGGACTAAGCCGTGAGCATTTT. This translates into CASSAPGLSREHF.

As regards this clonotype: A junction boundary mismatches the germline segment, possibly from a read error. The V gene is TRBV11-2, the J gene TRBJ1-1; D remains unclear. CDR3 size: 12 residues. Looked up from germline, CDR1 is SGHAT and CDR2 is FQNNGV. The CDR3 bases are TGTGCCAGCAGCTCAGCCTTCACTGGAGCTTTCTTT. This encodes CASSSAFTGAFF.

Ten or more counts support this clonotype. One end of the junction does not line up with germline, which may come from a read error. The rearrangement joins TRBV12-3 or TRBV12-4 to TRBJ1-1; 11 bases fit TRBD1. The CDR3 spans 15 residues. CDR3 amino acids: CASSLRDRGNPEAFF. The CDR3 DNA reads TGTGCCAGCAGTTTGAGGGACAGGGGGAACCCTGAAGCTTTCTTT.

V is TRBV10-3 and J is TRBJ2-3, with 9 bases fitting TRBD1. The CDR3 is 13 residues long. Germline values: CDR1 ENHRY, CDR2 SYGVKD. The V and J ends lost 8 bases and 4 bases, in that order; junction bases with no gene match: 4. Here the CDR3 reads CAIGRQGADTQYF. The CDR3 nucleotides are TGTGCCATCGGCCGACAGGGGGCAGATACGCAGTATTTT.

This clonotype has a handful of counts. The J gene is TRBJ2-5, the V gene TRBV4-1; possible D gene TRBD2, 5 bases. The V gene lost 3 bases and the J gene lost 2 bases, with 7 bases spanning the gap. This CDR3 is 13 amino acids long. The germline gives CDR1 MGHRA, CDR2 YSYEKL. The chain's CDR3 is CASSQRDQETQYF. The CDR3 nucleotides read TGCGCCAGCAGCCAGAGGGATCAAGAGACCCAGTACTTC.

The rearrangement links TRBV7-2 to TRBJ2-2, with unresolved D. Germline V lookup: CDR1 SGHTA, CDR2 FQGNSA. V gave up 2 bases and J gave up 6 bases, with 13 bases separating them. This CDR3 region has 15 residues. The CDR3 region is CASSLMATVSGELFF. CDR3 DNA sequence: TGTGCCAGCAGCTTAATGGCTACAGTCTCCGGGGAGCTGTTTTTT.

The CDR3 DNA follows: TGTGCCAGCAGTTTAAAGGCATATGGCTACACCTTC. Amino acid sequence: CASSLKAYGYTF. The gene calls are TRBV28 and TRBJ1-2, with D hard to call. The V and J ends lost 2 bases and 5 bases respectively, with 6 bases between them. CDR1 MDHEN and CDR2 SYDVKM come from the germline V gene. The CDR3 covers 12 residues.

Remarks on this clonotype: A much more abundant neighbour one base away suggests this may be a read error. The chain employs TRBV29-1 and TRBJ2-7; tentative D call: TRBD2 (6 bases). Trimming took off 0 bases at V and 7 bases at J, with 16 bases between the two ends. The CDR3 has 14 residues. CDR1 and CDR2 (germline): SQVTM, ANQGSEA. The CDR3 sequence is CSVEDSAGSYEQYF. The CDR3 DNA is TGCAGCGTTGAAGATAGTGCGGGGTCGTATGAGCAGTACTTC.

The CDR3 region has the DNA TGTGCCTCCCGTGGGGGAAGGGTTCATGAAAAACTGTTTTTT. Protein: CASRGGRVHEKLFF. The V gene is TRBV10-3, the J gene TRBJ1-4; D is perhaps TRBD1 (5 bases). Germline lookup yields CDR1 ENHRY and CDR2 SYGVKD. V lost 11 bases, J lost 6 bases, and 19 bases lay in between. The CDR3 runs to 14 residues.

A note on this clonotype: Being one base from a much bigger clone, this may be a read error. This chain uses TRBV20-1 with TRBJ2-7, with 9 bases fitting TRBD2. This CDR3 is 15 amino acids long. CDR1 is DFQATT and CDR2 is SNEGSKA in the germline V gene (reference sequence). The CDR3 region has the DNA TGCAGTGCTAGAGTACCCCTAGCGGGAAGCTACGAGCAGCACTTC. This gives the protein CSARVPLAGSYEQHF.

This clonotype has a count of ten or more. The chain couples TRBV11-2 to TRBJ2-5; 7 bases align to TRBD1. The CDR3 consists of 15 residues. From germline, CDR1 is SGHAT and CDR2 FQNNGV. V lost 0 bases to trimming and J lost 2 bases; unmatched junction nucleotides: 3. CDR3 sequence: CASSLDRGQQETQYF. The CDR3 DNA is TGTGCCAGCAGCTTAGATCGGGGACAGCAAGAGACCCAGTACTTC. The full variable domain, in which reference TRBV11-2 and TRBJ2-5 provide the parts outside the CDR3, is EAGVAQSPRYKIIEKRQSVAFWCNPISGHATLYWYQQILGQGPKLLIQFQNNGVVDDSQLPKDRFSAERLKGVDSTLKIQPAKLEDSAVYLCASSLDRGQQETQYFGPGTRLLVL.

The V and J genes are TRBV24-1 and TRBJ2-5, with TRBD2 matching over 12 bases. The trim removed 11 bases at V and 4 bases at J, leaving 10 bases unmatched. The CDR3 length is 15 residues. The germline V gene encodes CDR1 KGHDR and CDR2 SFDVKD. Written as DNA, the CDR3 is TGTGCCAGCTGGGGACTAGCGGGTTTGGGAGAGACCCAGTACTTC. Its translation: CASWGLAGLGETQYF.

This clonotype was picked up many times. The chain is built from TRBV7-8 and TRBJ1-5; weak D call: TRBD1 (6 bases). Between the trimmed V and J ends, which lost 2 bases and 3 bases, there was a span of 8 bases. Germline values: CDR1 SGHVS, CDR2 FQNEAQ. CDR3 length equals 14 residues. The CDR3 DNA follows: TGTGCCAGCAGCTTACGGACAGTCAATCAGCCCCAGCATTTT. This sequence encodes CASSLRTVNQPQHF.

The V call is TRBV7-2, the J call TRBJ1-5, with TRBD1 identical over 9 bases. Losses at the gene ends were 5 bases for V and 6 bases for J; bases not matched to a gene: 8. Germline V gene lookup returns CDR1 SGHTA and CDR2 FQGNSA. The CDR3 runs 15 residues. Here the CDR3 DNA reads TGTGCCAGCAGCCGGGACAGGGTTGAGGGTCAGCCCCAGCATTTT. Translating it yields CASSRDRVEGQPQHF.

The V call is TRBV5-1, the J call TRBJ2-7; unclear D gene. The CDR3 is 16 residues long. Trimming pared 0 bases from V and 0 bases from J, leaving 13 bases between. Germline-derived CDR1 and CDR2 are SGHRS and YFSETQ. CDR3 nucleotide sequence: TGCGCCAGCAGCTTGGCCAGGACCCCGGTCTCCTACGAGCAGTACTTC. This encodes CASSLARTPVSYEQYF.